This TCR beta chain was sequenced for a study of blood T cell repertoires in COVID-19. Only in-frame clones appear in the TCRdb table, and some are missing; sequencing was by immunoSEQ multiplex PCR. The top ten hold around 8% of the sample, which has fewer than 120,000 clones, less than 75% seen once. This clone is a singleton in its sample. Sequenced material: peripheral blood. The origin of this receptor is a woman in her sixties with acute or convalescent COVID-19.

The CDR3 loop reads CASTPEAYRSWGVAGELTDTQYF. In DNA, the CDR3 is TGTGCCAGCACTCCGGAAGCTTATCGGTCTTGGGGAGTAGCGGGGGAATTGACAGATACGCAGTATTTT. The chain is built from TRBV13 and TRBJ2-3, with 9 bases that match TRBD2. This CDR3 is 23 amino acids long. Germline trimming cut 7 bases from V and 3 bases from J; bases unmatched to any gene: 32. Germline-derived CDR1 and CDR2 are PRHDT and FYEKMQ (reference sequence).